The clone carrying this TCR beta chain was seen at least ten times. Antigen specificity is unknown. The CDR3 runs 14 residues. Germline CDR1 SGHRS, CDR2 YFSETQ. The V segment lost 2 bases and the J segment 8 bases; nucleotides outside the gene matches: 7. The record originates from a study of T cells in Graves' hyperthyroidism and ophthalmopathy. Diagnostic assessment was based on clinical symptoms, serum thyroxine and TRAb, thyroid ultrasound and orbital computed tomography. Blood dates from first hyperthyroidism diagnosis, before any ophthalmopathy symptoms. A roughly 9.3 ml volume of fresh peripheral blood provided the PBMCs. Points from the study as a whole: Within blood appeared most thyroid clonotypes that had expanded above 0.001.

Amplified TCR beta CDR3 regions derived from RNA transcripts. The HTBI set primed first-round TCR CDR3 RT-PCR. TCRdb reprocessed the multiplex PCR reads with MiXCR, giving one entry per CDR3 protein. Of roughly 300,000 distinct CDR3 sequences in the sample, less than 30% were seen once. The source of this sequence is a man aged 40-49 years with Graves' hyperthyroidism that later progressed to Graves' ophthalmopathy. The source material was blood. This chain links TRBV5-1 with TRBJ1-2, with TRBD1 matching 9 bases. The CDR3: CASSLRTGEEGYTF. The CDR3 DNA reads as TGCGCCAGCAGCTTACGGACAGGGGAAGAAGGCTACACCTTC.